One sample yielded the 7 T cell receptor beta chains listed below, sequenced in a study of CD8+ T cells in alopecia areata. The sample's treatment: oral pan-JAK inhibitor, 5-10 mg twice daily. RNA was isolated and reverse transcribed to cDNA, the sequencing template. Generated by immunoSEQ multiplex PCR, the TCRdb table keeps only in-frame clones and is missing some. The sample has hundreds of thousands of clones; 66% are singletons. The sample was CD4+ T cells sorted from blood, taken at roughly week 45, from a patient treated with tofacitinib. Receptors were obtained from a human donor with alopecia areata.

The chain links TRBV28 to TRBJ2-7; D gene unclear. Trimming took 3 bases from V and 4 from J, leaving 7 bases between them. Germline CDR1 MDHEN, CDR2 SYDVKM. There are 12 residues in the CDR3. CDR3 residues: CASSFGQYEQYF. CDR3 sequence (DNA): TGTGCCAGCAGTTTTGGCCAGTACGAGCAGTACTTC. Full variable domain (rest looked up from reference TRBV28 and TRBJ2-7): DVKVTQSSRYLVKRTGEKVFLECVQDMDHENMFWYRQDPGLGLRLIYFSYDVKMKEKGDIPEGYSVSREKKERFSLILESASTNQTSMYLCASSFGQYEQYFGPGTRLTVT.

The rearrangement joins TRBV15 to TRBJ1-4; a possible D gene is TRBD1 (5 bases). Trimming stripped 0 bases from V and 8 bases from J, with 13 bases between. The CDR3 length is 15 residues. Germline V CDR1 and CDR2: LNHNV, YYDKDF (reference sequence). The CDR3 DNA reads TGTGCCACCAGCAGAGATCCTTCGGACACCGAAAAACTGTTTTTT. Amino acids: CATSRDPSDTEKLFF.

This sequence joins TRBV2 and TRBJ2-1; D perhaps matches TRBD2 (5 bases). The CDR3 is 15 residues long. V lost 7 bases and J 3 bases, leaving 16 bases between the germline ends. Looked up from germline, CDR1 is SNHLY and CDR2 is FYNNEI. The CDR3 nucleotides read TGTGCCAGCAAGGACCCCCTAGCAAACTACAATGAGCAGTTCTTC. This translates into CASKDPLANYNEQFF.

The chain employs TRBV7-9 and TRBJ1-2; perhaps TRBD1 as D (5 bases). V was shortened by 3 bases and J by 6 bases, with 11 bases between the two germline ends. Germline values: CDR1 SEHNR, CDR2 FQNEAQ (reference sequence). This CDR3 contains 13 residues. The CDR3 reads CASSFKGQNGYTF. Written as DNA, the CDR3 is TGTGCCAGCAGCTTCAAGGGGCAGAATGGCTACACCTTC. Drawing the rest from reference TRBV7-9 and TRBJ1-2, the complete variable domain is DTGVSQNPRHKITKRGQNVTFRCDPISEHNRLYWYRQTLGQGPEFLTYFQNEAQLEKSRLLSDRFSAERPKGSFSTLEIQRTEQGDSAMYLCASSFKGQNGYTFGSGTRLTVV.

V gene TRBV30 combines with J gene TRBJ1-3; D is unclear. Germline V gene lookup returns CDR1 GTSNPN and CDR2 SVGIG (reference sequence). The CDR3 consists of 11 residues. V shed 4 bases and J shed 8 bases, with 9 bases lying between them. The CDR3 is CAWIGRDTIYF. In nucleotides, the CDR3 is TGTGCCTGGATAGGGCGGGACACCATATATTTT.

The chain is built from TRBV4-2 and TRBJ1-5, with D hard to call. V was trimmed by 0 bases and J by 3 bases, leaving 15 bases between them. The CDR3 extends over 17 amino acids. The germline gives CDR1 LGHNA, CDR2 YNFKEQ. The CDR3 nucleotides are TGTGCCAGCAGCCAAGATAGATCCGGCAGCTACAATCAGCCCCAGCATTTT. It codes for CASSQDRSGSYNQPQHF.

The CDR3 region has the DNA TGTGCCAGCAGCAAAGACGTCTCCCAGTCGGGGAATTCACCCCTCCACTTT. Translating it yields CASSKDVSQSGNSPLHF. V gene TRBV9 combines with J gene TRBJ1-6; D ambiguous. V gave up 4 bases and J gave up 7 bases, with 21 bases separating them. The CDR3 loop spans 17 amino acids. Germline V gene data show CDR1 as SGDLS and CDR2 as YYNGEE.